This TCR beta chain comes out of a study of blood T cell repertoires in COVID-19. Whole-study context: There were acute and convalescent COVID-19 samples, and they came from the United States, Italy and Spain. Nucleic acid was either cDNA or gDNA, and it came from T cells, B-cell-depleted T cells, or PBMCs.

Under the authors' procedure: Amplifying reference gene primers gave estimates of nucleated cell counts. Data came from immunoSEQ multiplex PCR; TCRdb stores just in-frame clones and leaves some out. The V and J calls and clone size were taken over from that table, and D and trimming were inferred from the DNA. The table lists 25,000 to 30,000 clones, roughly 76% of them singletons. Trimming stripped 5 bases from V and 1 base from J, with 15 bases between. The length of the CDR3 is 16 residues. Germline values: CDR1 LNHDA, CDR2 SQIVND (reference sequence). The chain is built from TRBV19 and TRBJ2-4; a weak D match, TRBD1 (6 bases). The material sequenced was peripheral blood. This clonotype was obtained from a man in his 70s with acute or convalescent COVID-19. Written as DNA, the CDR3 is TGTGCCAGTAGTGATCCAGGGGCATGGGCCAAAAACATTCAGTACTTC. The encoded protein is CASSDPGAWAKNIQYF. Together with reference TRBV19 and TRBJ2-4, the CDR3 gives the full variable domain: DGGITQSPKYLFRKEGQNVTLSCEQNLNHDAMYWYRQDPGQGLRLIYYSQIVNDFQKGDIAEGYSVSREKKESFPLTVTSAQKNPTAFYLCASSDPGAWAKNIQYFGAGTRLSVL.